This T cell receptor (beta chain) appears in the sequencing data of a study of technical replicates of blood from a few donors. This clone was picked up one time. Here immunoSEQ multiplex PCR was the method, and the copy in TCRdb shows in-frame clones only, minus some. The sample yields tens of thousands of clones, around 95% seen once. Germline lookup yields CDR1 SGHNT and CDR2 YYREEE (reference sequence). V was trimmed by 5 bases and J by 3 bases, leaving 14 bases between them. The CDR3 runs 14 residues. The source is a human donor in good health. The sequenced sample consisted of T cells isolated from PBMCs. The rearrangement joins TRBV5-4 to TRBJ1-2; D may be TRBD1 (5 bases). In DNA form, the CDR3 reads TGTGCCAGCAGTCCAGGGCCGGGCGACTATGGCTACACCTTC. This encodes CASSPGPGDYGYTF. Complete variable domain (other parts from reference TRBV5-4 and TRBJ1-2): ETGVTQSPTHLIKTRGQQVTLRCSSQSGHNTVSWYQQALGQGPQFIFQYYREEENGRGNFPPRFSGLQFPNYSSELNVNALELDDSALYLCASSPGPGDYGYTFGSGTRLTVV.